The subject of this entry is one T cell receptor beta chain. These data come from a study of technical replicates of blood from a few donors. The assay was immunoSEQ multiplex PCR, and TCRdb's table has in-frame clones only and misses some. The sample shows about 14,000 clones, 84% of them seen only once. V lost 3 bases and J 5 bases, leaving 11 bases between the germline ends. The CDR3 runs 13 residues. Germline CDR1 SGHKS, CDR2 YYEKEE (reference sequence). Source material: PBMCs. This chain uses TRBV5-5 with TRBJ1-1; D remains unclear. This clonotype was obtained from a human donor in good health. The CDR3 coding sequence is TGTGCCAGCAGCTCGCAAGCGGGGACTGAAGCTTTCTTT. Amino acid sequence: CASSSQAGTEAFF.